This T cell receptor (beta chain) was profiled in a study of blood T cell repertoires in COVID-19. Per the original data handling: The assay estimated nucleated cells by amplifying reference gene primers. Sequencing was performed with immunoSEQ multiplex PCR; in TCRdb, only in-frame clones are kept and a portion is missing. The V and J calls and clone size come from that table; D and trimming were worked out from the DNA. The sample lists more than 130,000 clones, approximately 80% seen once, with 5.5% to 7% in the top ten. This CDR3 is 15 amino acids long. Unmatched junction bases numbered 6, after V lost 3 bases and J lost 2 bases. Germline V gene sequence: CDR1 SGHNT, CDR2 YYREEE (reference sequence).

V gene TRBV5-4 combines with J gene TRBJ2-7, with TRBD1 identical over 9 bases. The TCR sequence derives from a human donor in a cohort sampled during active COVID-19. The sequencing sample was made of peripheral blood. The CDR3 coding sequence is TGTGCCAGCAGCTCACAGGGGGCTGGAACCTACGAGCAGTACTTC. It is translated as CASSSQGAGTYEQYF. Combining the CDR3 with reference TRBV5-4 and TRBJ2-7 gives the whole variable domain ETGVTQSPTHLIKTRGQQVTLRCSSQSGHNTVSWYQQALGQGPQFIFQYYREEENGRGNFPPRFSGLQFPNYSSELNVNALELDDSALYLCASSSQGAGTYEQYFGPGTRLTVT.